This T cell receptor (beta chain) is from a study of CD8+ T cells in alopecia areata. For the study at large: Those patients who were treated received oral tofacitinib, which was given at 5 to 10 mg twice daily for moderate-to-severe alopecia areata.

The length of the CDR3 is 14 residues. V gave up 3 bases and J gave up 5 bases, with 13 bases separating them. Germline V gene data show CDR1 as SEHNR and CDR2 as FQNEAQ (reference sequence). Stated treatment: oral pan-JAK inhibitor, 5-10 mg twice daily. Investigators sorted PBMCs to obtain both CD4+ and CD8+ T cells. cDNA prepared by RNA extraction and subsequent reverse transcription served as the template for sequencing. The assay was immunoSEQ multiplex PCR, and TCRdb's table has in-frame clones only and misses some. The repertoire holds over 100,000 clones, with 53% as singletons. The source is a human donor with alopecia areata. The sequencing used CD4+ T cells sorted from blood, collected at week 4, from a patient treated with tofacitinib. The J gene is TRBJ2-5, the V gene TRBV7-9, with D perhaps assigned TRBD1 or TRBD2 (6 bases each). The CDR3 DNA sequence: TGTGCCAGCAGCTTTCCAGGGGCGGGGGAGACCCAGTACTTC. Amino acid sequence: CASSFPGAGETQYF.